Given below is one T cell receptor beta chain in context. Its recognized antigen is unknown. Base qualities are missing; no much larger clone stands one base away. Library prep was done by the immunoSEQ multiplex PCR assay. TCRdb retrieved this table from immuneACCESS and kept in-frame rearrangements only. Not all clones are present; in checked studies, unresolved V genes account for under half, and no reason is known for the remainder. For this sample there are tens of thousands of clones; roughly 90% appear just once. The top ten hold under 0.75% of the sample. The data are from a study of T cell changes during pregnancy in multiple sclerosis (dated by TCRdb to about 2019). For the wider study: In women with multiple sclerosis, the researchers looked at how the T cell repertoire shifted as pregnancy progressed.

The sample in question was CD4+ T cells from peripheral blood mononuclear cells, obtained in the third trimester of pregnancy. The TCR comes from a female donor in good health, enrolled as a control in a pregnancy study.

In nucleotide form, the sequence is TGTGCCAGTAGTACCCGGACTAGCGGCCAAGAGACCCAGTACTTC. Translation gives CASSTRTSGQETQYF. Recombination linked TRBV19 to TRBJ2-5, and TRBD2 aligns with 10 junction nucleotides. Here V drops 4 bases and J drops 1 base, and the junction holds 3 bases not matched to any gene. From the cysteine through the phenylalanine, the CDR3 covers 15 amino acids. Only the CDR3 part of the read is kept: 45 bases, read in frame from the first base. In the germline V gene (reference sequence), CDR1 corresponds to LNHDA and CDR2 to SQIVND.